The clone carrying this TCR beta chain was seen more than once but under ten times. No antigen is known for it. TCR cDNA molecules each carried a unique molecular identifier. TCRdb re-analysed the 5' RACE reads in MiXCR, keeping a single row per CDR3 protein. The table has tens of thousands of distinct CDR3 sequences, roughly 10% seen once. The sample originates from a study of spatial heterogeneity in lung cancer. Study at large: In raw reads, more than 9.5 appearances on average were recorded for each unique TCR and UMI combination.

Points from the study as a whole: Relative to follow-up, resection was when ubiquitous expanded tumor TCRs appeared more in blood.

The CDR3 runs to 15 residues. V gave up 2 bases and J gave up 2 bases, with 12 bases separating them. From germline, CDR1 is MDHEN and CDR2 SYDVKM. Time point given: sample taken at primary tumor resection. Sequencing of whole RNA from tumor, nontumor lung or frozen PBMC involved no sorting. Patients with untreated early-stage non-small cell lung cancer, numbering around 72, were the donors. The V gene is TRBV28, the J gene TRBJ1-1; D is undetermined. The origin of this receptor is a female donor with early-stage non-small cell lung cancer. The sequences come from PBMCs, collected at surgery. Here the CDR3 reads CASSLVNSLNTEAFF. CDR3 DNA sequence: TGTGCCAGCAGTTTAGTCAACAGCTTAAACACTGAAGCTTTCTTT.